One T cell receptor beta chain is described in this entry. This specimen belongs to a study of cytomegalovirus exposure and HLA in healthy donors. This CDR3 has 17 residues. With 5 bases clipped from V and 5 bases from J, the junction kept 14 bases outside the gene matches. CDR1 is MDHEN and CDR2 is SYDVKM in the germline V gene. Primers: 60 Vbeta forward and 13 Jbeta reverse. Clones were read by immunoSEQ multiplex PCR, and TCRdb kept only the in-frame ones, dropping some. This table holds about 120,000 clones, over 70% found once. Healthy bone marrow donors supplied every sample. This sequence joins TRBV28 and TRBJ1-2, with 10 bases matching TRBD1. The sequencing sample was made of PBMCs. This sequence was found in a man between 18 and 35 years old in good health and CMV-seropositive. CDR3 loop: CASSPTHLGTGEYGYTF. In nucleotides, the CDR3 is TGTGCCAGCAGTCCGACCCACCTCGGGACAGGGGAGTATGGCTACACCTTC.